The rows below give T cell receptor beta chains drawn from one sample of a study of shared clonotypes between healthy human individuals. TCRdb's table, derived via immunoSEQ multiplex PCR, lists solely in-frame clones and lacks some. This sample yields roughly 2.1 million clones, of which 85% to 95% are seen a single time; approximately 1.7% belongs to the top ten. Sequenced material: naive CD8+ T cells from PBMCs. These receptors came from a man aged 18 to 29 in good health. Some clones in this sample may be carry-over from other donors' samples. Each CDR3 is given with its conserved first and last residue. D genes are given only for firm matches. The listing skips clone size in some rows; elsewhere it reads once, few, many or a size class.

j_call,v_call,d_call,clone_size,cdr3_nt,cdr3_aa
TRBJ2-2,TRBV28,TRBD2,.,TGTGCCAGCAGTTTGTCCCGACTAGCGCGGGCCGGGGAGCTGTTTTTT,CASSLSRLARAGELFF
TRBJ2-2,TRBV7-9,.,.,TGTGCCAGCAGCTCTCGGTTTAAACCCGAAAACACCGGGGAGCTGTTTTTT,CASSSRFKPENTGELFF
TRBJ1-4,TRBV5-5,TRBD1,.,TGTGCCAGCAGCAGGCTGACAGGGGGCGTTGAAAAACTGTTTTTT,CASSRLTGGVEKLFF
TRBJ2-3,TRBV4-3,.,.,TGCGCCAGCAGTGATAACGGGATCACAGATACGCAGTATTTT,CASSDNGITDTQYF
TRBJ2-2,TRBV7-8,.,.,TGTGCCAGCAGCTTAGAACCGGGGAGAGGGGCCGGGGAGCTGTTTTTT,CASSLEPGRGAGELFF
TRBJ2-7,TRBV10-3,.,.,TGTGCCATCAGTGAACTAGGCCTCCCCCACGAGCAGTACTTC,CAISELGLPHEQYF
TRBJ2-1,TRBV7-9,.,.,TGTGCCAGCAGTTTTGGAGGGAACAATGAGCAGTTCTTC,CASSFGGNNEQFF
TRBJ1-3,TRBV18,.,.,TGTGCCAGCTCACCCCCGCCCGGGGTCGGAAACACCATATATTTT,CASSPPPGVGNTIYF
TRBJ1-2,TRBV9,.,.,TGTGCCAGCAGCGTAGTAGGGTCTGCCGTAGGCTACACCTTC,CASSVVGSAVGYTF
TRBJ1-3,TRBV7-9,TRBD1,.,TGTGCCAGCAGCTTAAGAGCGCGGACAGGGGGTTTTGGAAACACCATATATTTT,CASSLRARTGGFGNTIYF
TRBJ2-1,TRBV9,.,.,TGTGCCAGCAGCGTACCTCCCCATTCCGATGAGCAGTTCTTC,CASSVPPHSDEQFF
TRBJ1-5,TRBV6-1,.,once,TGTGCCAGCAGTGAACTGGGGGGTAGCAATCAGCCCCAGCATTTT,CASSELGGSNQPQHF
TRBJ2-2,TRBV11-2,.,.,TGTGCCAGCAGCTTAACCAACGACTACCCCCTAAACACCGGGGAGCTGTTTTTT,CASSLTNDYPLNTGELFF
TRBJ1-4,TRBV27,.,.,TGTGCCAGCAGTATCTTGGGCTCTAATGAAAAACTGTTTTTT,CASSILGSNEKLFF
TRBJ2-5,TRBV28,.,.,TGTGCCAGCAGTTTATCCGGGGAGGAGACCCAGTACTTC,CASSLSGEETQYF
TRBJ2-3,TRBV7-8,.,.,TGTGCCAGCACCGTAATCCCGAGTCTGGCAGATACGCAGTATTTT,CASTVIPSLADTQYF
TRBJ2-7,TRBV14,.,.,TGTGCCAGCAGCCAAGATAGGGGGATCTACGAGCAGTACTTC,CASSQDRGIYEQYF